This passage covers 28 T cell receptor beta chains from one sample sequenced in a study of naive and memory T cell subsets. Both TRBC1 and TRBC2 were covered by a beta constant-region primer of two equimolar oligonucleotides. The ligated cDNA underwent four PCR rounds using SP2 and nested alpha and beta constant-region primers. TCRdb called the UMI-ligation and nested PCR reads again in MiXCR, with one record for every CDR3 protein. The table shows approximately 150,000 distinct CDR3 sequences, with approximately 18% occurring only once. Findings of the study overall: Naive repertoires, especially CD8, held a few larger clonotypes, possibly memory cells re-expressing CD45RA.

The antigens for these receptors are not known. Sequencing input: naive CD8+ T cells from blood. These receptors were collected from a human donor in good health.

The chain recombines TRBV29-1 with TRBJ2-2, with TRBD2 identical over 11 bases. The CDR3 spans 13 residues. The junction had 4 bases not matched to a gene; V was cut back by 7 bases and J by 6 bases. Germline-derived CDR1 and CDR2 are SQVTM and ANQGSEA. CDR3 sequence (DNA): TGCAGCGGCACTAGCGGGAGATCCGGGGAGCTGTTTTTT. The encoded protein is CSGTSGRSGELFF.

V and J are TRBV6-2 or TRBV6-3 and TRBJ1-1; 7 bases agree with TRBD1. Germline trimming cut 2 bases from V and 7 bases from J; bases unmatched to any gene: 4. Germline assignment: CDR1 MNHEY and CDR2 SVGEGT. This CDR3 has 13 residues. Here the CDR3 reads CASSYGGQFEAFF. In DNA form, the CDR3 reads TGTGCCAGCAGTTACGGGGGACAGTTTGAAGCTTTCTTT.

The chain employs TRBV5-6 and TRBJ2-1; no firm D call. V lost 3 bases, J lost 6 bases, and 4 bases lay in between. The germline V gene encodes CDR1 SGHDT and CDR2 YYEEEE. This CDR3 is 11 amino acids long. This CDR3 reads CASSSRNEQFF. CDR3 coding DNA: TGTGCCAGCAGCTCACGCAATGAGCAGTTCTTC.

V is TRBV28 and J is TRBJ2-7, with a weak D call TRBD1 (6 bases). Germline V gene data show CDR1 as MDHEN and CDR2 as SYDVKM. The CDR3 loop spans 14 amino acids. Trimming pared 5 bases from V and 2 bases from J, leaving 13 bases between. The CDR3 spells CASSPIGGTYEQYF. The CDR3 DNA sequence: TGTGCCAGCAGTCCGATAGGGGGAACCTACGAGCAGTACTTC.

The V and J genes are TRBV28 and TRBJ2-3; D ambiguous. V gave up 7 bases and J gave up 1 base, with 12 bases separating them. CDR3 length: 14 residues. CDR1 MDHEN and CDR2 SYDVKM come from the germline V gene. For the CDR3, the DNA is TGTGCCAGCACCCTTCCCCGGGGCACAGATACGCAGTATTTT. Residues: CASTLPRGTDTQYF.

The genes are TRBV15 and TRBJ2-1, with a tentative D call TRBD1 (6 bases). The CDR3 is 12 amino acids. Germline loops: CDR1 LNHNV, CDR2 YYDKDF (reference sequence). With 3 bases removed from V and 11 bases from J, the gap between germline ends came to 11 bases. The CDR3 DNA sequence: TGTGCCACCAGCAGCGGGGACACCCAGCAGTTCTTC. It encodes CATSSGDTQQFF.

The chain recombines TRBV7-2 with TRBJ2-7, with 8 nucleotides matching TRBD1. Germline CDR1 is SGHTA and CDR2 is FQGNSA. The CDR3 runs to 14 residues. Trimming at V came to 4 bases and at J to 4 bases, leaving 6 bases not matched to a gene. In nucleotides, the CDR3 is TGTGCCAGCAGCTCGACAGGGGCGATTTACGAGCAGTACTTC. The encoded protein is CASSSTGAIYEQYF.

The chain combines TRBV2 with TRBJ2-7, with 10 bases lining up with TRBD1. The CDR3 has 16 residues. The V segment lost 3 bases and the J segment 5 bases; nucleotides outside the gene matches: 10. Germline V gives CDR1 SNHLY, CDR2 FYNNEI. In DNA form, the CDR3 reads TGTGCCAGCAGTGATCCGGGACAGGGGCCAGAGGACGAGCAGTACTTC. Its protein is CASSDPGQGPEDEQYF.

Only a few counts were recorded for this clonotype. The V call is TRBV2, the J call TRBJ1-1; D uncertain. With 3 bases removed from V and 10 bases from J, the gap between germline ends came to 12 bases. The germline gives CDR1 SNHLY, CDR2 FYNNEI. This CDR3 region has 12 residues. This CDR3 reads CASSDSAGRAFF. Here the CDR3 DNA reads TGTGCCAGCAGTGATTCGGCAGGTCGAGCTTTCTTT.

The rearrangement uses TRBV12-3 or TRBV12-4 and TRBJ2-3; 15 bases are a match to TRBD2. The ends lost 5 bases at V and 2 bases at J; junction bases unmatched: 8. This CDR3 is 18 amino acids long. Written as DNA, the CDR3 is TGTGCCAGCAGTCACGGACTAGCGGGAGGGCCAGTCACAGATACGCAGTATTTT. Translation: CASSHGLAGGPVTDTQYF.

Many counts were recorded for this clonotype. This sequence joins TRBV13 and TRBJ2-1; weak D call: TRBD1 (6 bases). V was shortened by 4 bases and J by 2 bases, with 21 bases between the two germline ends. Germline CDR1 is PRHDT and CDR2 is FYEKMQ (reference sequence). The CDR3 contains 18 residues. The CDR3 region is CASSSRYRDHEPYNEQFF. The CDR3 nucleotides read TGTGCCAGCAGCTCCCGCTACAGGGACCACGAACCCTACAATGAGCAGTTCTTC.

The genes are TRBV5-1 and TRBJ2-2; TRBD1 matches 9 bases. The germline V gene encodes CDR1 SGHRS and CDR2 YFSETQ. The CDR3 has 18 amino acids. Trimming took 1 base from V and 3 from J; bases not matched to a gene: 10. The CDR3 coding sequence is TGCGCCAGCAGCTTGTCCGACTGGACAGGGGACTACACCGGGGAGCTGTTTTTT. Protein sequence: CASSLSDWTGDYTGELFF.

The V and J genes are TRBV12-3 or TRBV12-4 and TRBJ2-7, with D unresolved. V lost 2 bases and J 5 bases, leaving 10 bases between the germline ends. The CDR3 contains 13 residues. As DNA, the CDR3 is TGTGCCAGCAGTTTATGGGGTAGCCACGAGCAGTACTTC. As protein: CASSLWGSHEQYF.

This clonotype was counted between two and nine times. The genes are TRBV28 and TRBJ2-5; D is ambiguous. The length of the CDR3 is 12 residues. CDR1 MDHEN and CDR2 SYDVKM come from the germline V gene. V lost 5 bases and J lost 8, with 12 bases in between. The CDR3 region is CASSPTRNTQYF. CDR3 in DNA: TGTGCCAGCAGTCCCACGAGGAACACCCAGTACTTC.

The chain has TRBV9 and TRBJ2-5, with D unclear. The CDR3 has 13 residues. The germline gives CDR1 SGDLS, CDR2 YYNGEE. Deletions cut 4 bases from V and 5 bases from J, with 12 bases between. In nucleotides, the CDR3 is TGTGCCAGCAGCTCCGGGTACGGGGAGACCCAGTACTTC. As protein: CASSSGYGETQYF.

CDR3 DNA sequence: TGCAGTGCGGATGGACACGATAGCTCCTACGAGCAGTACTTC. It encodes CSADGHDSSYEQYF. J is TRBJ2-7 and V is TRBV20-1; TRBD1 might be the D (5 bases). The germline CDR1 and CDR2 sequences are DFQATT and SNEGSKA (reference sequence). V was pared by 6 bases and J by 0 bases, with 15 bases between. The CDR3 sequence is 14 residues long.

This clonotype has just a few counts. This chain uses TRBV5-4 with TRBJ1-1; the D gene is possibly TRBD1 (6 bases). Germline CDR1 is SGHNT and CDR2 is YYREEE (reference sequence). The CDR3 runs to 12 residues. The V gene lost 9 bases and the J gene lost 6 bases, with 15 bases spanning the gap. This chain's CDR3 is CATWGAGAEAFF. In nucleotides, the CDR3 is TGTGCCACATGGGGGGCAGGCGCTGAAGCTTTCTTT.

This rearrangement joins TRBV4-1 to TRBJ2-3; 9 positions agree with TRBD2. Trimming took 1 base from V and 3 from J; bases not matched to a gene: 11. CDR3 length equals 18 residues. Looked up from germline, CDR1 is MGHRA and CDR2 is YSYEKL. The CDR3 loop is CASSQVGLATTGTDTQYF. The CDR3 nucleotides are TGCGCCAGCAGCCAAGTAGGACTAGCGACAACTGGGACAGATACGCAGTATTTT.

This clonotype has just a few counts. The chain combines TRBV27 with TRBJ2-5; 7 bases map to TRBD2. The germline V gene encodes CDR1 MNHEY and CDR2 SMNVEV (reference sequence). This CDR3 is built from 14 residues. Trimming at V came to 5 bases and at J to 5 bases, leaving 8 bases not matched to a gene. CDR3 loop: CASSPGLGVETQYF. The CDR3 DNA reads TGTGCCAGCAGTCCTGGACTAGGGGTGGAGACCCAGTACTTC.

This clonotype came up a few times. The chain couples TRBV20-1 to TRBJ2-4, with 8 bases aligning to TRBD2. The CDR3 runs to 13 residues. V shed 8 bases, J shed 2 bases, and the junction held 5 bases outside the gene matches. Germline V CDR1 and CDR2: DFQATT, SNEGSKA (reference sequence). CDR3 nucleotides: TGCAGTAGCGGGAGAGGGTCCAAAAACATTCAGTACTTC. Translating it yields CSSGRGSKNIQYF.

This clonotype showed up just a few times. The CDR3: CASSPTRTSGRVNEQFF. In DNA form, the CDR3 reads TGTGCCAGCAGTCCTACACGTACTAGCGGGAGAGTGAATGAGCAGTTCTTC. The genes are TRBV27 and TRBJ2-1; 11 bases fit TRBD2. CDR1 MNHEY and CDR2 SMNVEV come from the germline V gene (reference sequence). This CDR3 is 17 amino acids long. V shed 5 bases and J 7 bases; nucleotides not matched to a gene: 13.

This rearrangement joins TRBV6-2 or TRBV6-3 to TRBJ2-1; 7 bases match TRBD1. The CDR3 is made up of 16 amino acids. V dropped 5 bases and J dropped 7; count of bases not matched to a gene: 14. Looked up from germline, CDR1 is MNHEY and CDR2 is SVGEGT. CDR3 coding DNA: TGTGCCAGCAGTCCCCTGCTACAGGGGTTAAGTAATGAGCAGTTCTTC. Its translation is CASSPLLQGLSNEQFF.

The chain recombines TRBV21-1 with TRBJ1-4; TRBD1 reflects the table's D call only, with no check against the DNA. TRBV21-1 is noted as a pseudogene. The CDR3 runs 16 residues. The DNA of the CDR3 is TGTGCCAGCAGCAAAGGGTCACAGGGGGCGACGGAAAAACTGTTTTTT. Residues: CASSKGSQGATEKLFF.

This chain connects TRBV6-2 or TRBV6-3 to TRBJ1-5; tentatively, D is TRBD1 (5 bases). Germline CDR1 is MNHEY and CDR2 is SVGEGT. There are 14 residues in the CDR3. V was shortened by 6 bases and J by 5 bases, with 14 bases between the two germline ends. This chain's CDR3 is CASRFRDGYQPQHF. In DNA form, the CDR3 reads TGTGCCAGCAGATTCCGGGACGGCTATCAGCCCCAGCATTTT.

The gene calls are TRBV10-3 and TRBJ2-1; 7 bases line up with TRBD2. Per germline, CDR1 ENHRY and CDR2 SYGVKD. J was trimmed by 5 bases and V by 7 bases; bases with no gene match: 8. The CDR3 has 14 residues. CDR3 sequence (DNA): TGTGCCATCACTGACCCAACTAGCGACAATGAGCAGTTCTTC. Amino acid sequence: CAITDPTSDNEQFF.

The chain recombines TRBV11-3 with TRBJ2-5; D is possibly TRBD1 or TRBD2 (5 bases each). CDR1 and CDR2 from the germline V gene are SGHNT and YENEEA. The CDR3 is made up of 13 amino acids. The V end lost 4 bases, the J end lost 1 base, and 7 bases lay between the germline ends. CDR3 nucleotides: TGTGCCAGCAGCTCCGGGACCCAAGAGACCCAGTACTTC. It specifies CASSSGTQETQYF. The variable domain in full, with the rest retrieved from reference TRBV11-3 and TRBJ2-5, is EAGVVQSPRYKIIEKKQPVAFWCNPISGHNTLYWYLQNLGQGPELLIRYENEEAVDDSQLPKDRFSAERLKGVDSTLKIQPAELGDSAVYLCASSSGTQETQYFGPGTRLLVL.

This clonotype has at least ten counts. The CDR3 is CATSRGPSLAGHNEQFF. In DNA, the CDR3 is TGTGCCACCAGCAGAGGCCCCTCACTAGCGGGACACAATGAGCAGTTCTTC. The V and J genes are TRBV15 and TRBJ2-1, with 10 bases matching TRBD2. The germline V gene has CDR1 LNHNV and CDR2 YYDKDF (reference sequence). J lost 5 bases, V lost 1 base, and 8 bases had no gene match. The CDR3 extends over 17 amino acids.

J is TRBJ2-1 and V is TRBV28; the match to TRBD2 covers 12 bases. The V and J ends lost 6 bases and 4 bases, in that order; junction bases with no gene match: 16. Germline values: CDR1 MDHEN, CDR2 SYDVKM. The CDR3 covers 19 residues. The CDR3 bases are TGTGCCAGCAGGGCCTTCAAGGGACTAGCGGGCCCGGCGTACAATGAGCAGTTCTTC. Amino acids: CASRAFKGLAGPAYNEQFF.